Listed below are T cell receptor beta chains from one sample, sequenced in a study of T cells after yellow fever vaccination. From the 5' RACE reads, TCRdb called clonotypes with MiXCR, one entry per CDR3 protein. Here the sample spans some 670,000 distinct CDR3 sequences, approximately 13% being singletons. Sequenced material: PBMCs, taken on the day of the yellow fever booster vaccination. The receptor source for this set is a man aged 30 to 39 who received the YFV17D yellow fever vaccine. The CDR3 runs from the conserved cysteine through the conserved F or W.

V: TRBV29-1; J: TRBJ1-2; CDR3: CSVEGQANYGYTF
V: TRBV7-9; J: TRBJ2-1; CDR3: CASSSPLASSYNEQFF
V: TRBV12-3/TRBV12-4; J: TRBJ2-3; CDR3: CASSLPGTTQYF
V: TRBV19; J: TRBJ1-2; CDR3: CASSIGGQYTF
V: TRBV20-1; J: TRBJ2-5; CDR3: CSARDASRSQETQYF
V: TRBV6-1; J: TRBJ2-7; CDR3: CASSPIAGGKYEQYF
V: TRBV20-1; J: TRBJ2-1; CDR3: CSARVLAGDFYNEQFF
V: TRBV2; J: TRBJ2-2; CDR3: CASIRDRNTGELFF
V: TRBV7-8; J: TRBJ2-5; CDR3: CASSLVKVWGETQYF
V: TRBV6-2/TRBV6-3; J: TRBJ2-7; CDR3: CASSYLAQSSYEQYF
V: TRBV6-5; J: TRBJ1-6; CDR3: CASSYSGRVGSPLHF
V: TRBV7-2; J: TRBJ1-2; CDR3: CASSRDRDNYGYTF
V: TRBV10-3; J: TRBJ2-7; CDR3: CAISDILAETPRATYEQYF
V: TRBV3-1; J: TRBJ2-2; CDR3: CASSQDLLLSGELFF
V: TRBV29-1; J: TRBJ2-7; CDR3: CSGGKGYEQYF
V: TRBV5-1; J: TRBJ1-3; CDR3: CASSLAVSGNTIYF
V: TRBV7-2; J: TRBJ2-3; CDR3: CASSFTVADTQYF
V: TRBV7-9; J: TRBJ1-2; CDR3: CASSLDVPGTNYGYTF
V: TRBV20-1; J: TRBJ2-3; CDR3: CSATQSGGAGSGDTQYF
V: TRBV7-2; J: TRBJ1-1; CDR3: CASSPREIEAFF
V: TRBV6-1; J: TRBJ1-3; CDR3: CASSTRDSYGNTIYF
V: TRBV19; J: TRBJ2-3; CDR3: CASSITGRVKADTQYF
V: TRBV24-1; J: TRBJ2-1; CDR3: CATSSTSGSGQFF
V: TRBV30; J: TRBJ1-2; CDR3: CAWSVPGYGGYTF
V: TRBV7-2; J: TRBJ2-7; CDR3: CASSRSYEQYF
V: TRBV30; J: TRBJ2-7; CDR3: CALGTYEQYF
V: TRBV9; J: TRBJ2-7; CDR3: CASSASLAGGYNEQYF
V: TRBV20-1; J: TRBJ2-7; CDR3: CSASPREGGYEQYF
V: TRBV10-3; J: TRBJ2-2; CDR3: CAISESAGWAGELFF
V: TRBV20-1; J: TRBJ2-3; CDR3: CCASPLGGISTDTQYF
V: TRBV5-1; J: TRBJ2-1; CDR3: CASQAGAKNNEQFF
V: TRBV6-5; J: TRBJ2-1; CDR3: CASGGQLNEQFF
V: TRBV9; J: TRBJ2-1; CDR3: CASSVGVAGGNEQFF
V: TRBV7-7; J: TRBJ2-3; CDR3: CASIDTQYF
V: TRBV12-3/TRBV12-4; J: TRBJ2-5; CDR3: CASSWGSGTIFSETQYF
V: TRBV11-2; J: TRBJ2-1; CDR3: CASSLGRARRVGNEQFF
V: TRBV6-1; J: TRBJ2-7; CDR3: CASTRGGNYEQYF
V: TRBV12-3/TRBV12-4; J: TRBJ2-6; CDR3: CASSLRQGPSGANVLTF
V: TRBV10-3; J: TRBJ1-1; CDR3: CAIRQGLNTEAFF
V: TRBV5-1; J: TRBJ2-1; CDR3: CASSGGQGGYNEQFF
V: TRBV5-1; J: TRBJ1-6; CDR3: CASSLEPGRNSPLHF
V: TRBV7-2; J: TRBJ2-3; CDR3: CASSQSGATDTQYF
V: TRBV19; J: TRBJ1-5; CDR3: CASSMGGARTSNQPQHF
V: TRBV6-1; J: TRBJ1-5; CDR3: CATTIDKNSNQPQHF
V: TRBV24-1; J: TRBJ2-2; CDR3: CATRNSNTGELFF